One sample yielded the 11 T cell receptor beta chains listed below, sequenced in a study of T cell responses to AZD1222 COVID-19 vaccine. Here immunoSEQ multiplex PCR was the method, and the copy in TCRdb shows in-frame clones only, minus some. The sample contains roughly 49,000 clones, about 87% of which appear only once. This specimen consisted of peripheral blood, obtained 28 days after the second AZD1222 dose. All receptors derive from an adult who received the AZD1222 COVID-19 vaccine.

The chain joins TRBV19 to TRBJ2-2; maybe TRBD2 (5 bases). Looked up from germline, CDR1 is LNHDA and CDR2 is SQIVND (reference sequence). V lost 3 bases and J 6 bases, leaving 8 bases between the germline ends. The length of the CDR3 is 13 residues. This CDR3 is CASSILAAGELFF. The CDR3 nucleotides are TGTGCCAGTAGTATCCTAGCAGCCGGGGAGCTGTTTTTT.

The DNA for the CDR3 is TGTGCCAGCAGCTTCAGGACTAGCGAGAAAGAAAACGAGCAGTACTTC. It codes for CASSFRTSEKENEQYF. The chain employs TRBV9 and TRBJ2-7; TRBD2 agrees at 9 bases. The CDR3 is 16 amino acids. Germline V gene data show CDR1 as SGDLS and CDR2 as YYNGEE. Trimming removed 4 bases from V and 5 bases from J; junction bases left unmatched: 13.

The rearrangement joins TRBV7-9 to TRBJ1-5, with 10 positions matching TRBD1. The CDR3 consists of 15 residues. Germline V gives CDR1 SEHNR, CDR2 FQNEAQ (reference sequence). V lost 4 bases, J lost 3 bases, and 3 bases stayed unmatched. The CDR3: CASSSGTGDNQPQHF. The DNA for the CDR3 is TGTGCCAGCAGCTCTGGGACAGGGGACAATCAGCCCCAGCATTTT.

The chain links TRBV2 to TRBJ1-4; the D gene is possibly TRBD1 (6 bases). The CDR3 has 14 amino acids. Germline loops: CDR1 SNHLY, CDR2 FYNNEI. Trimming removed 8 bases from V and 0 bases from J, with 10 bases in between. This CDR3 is CASEGGATNEKLFF. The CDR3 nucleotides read TGTGCCAGCGAGGGGGGGGCAACTAATGAAAAACTGTTTTTT.

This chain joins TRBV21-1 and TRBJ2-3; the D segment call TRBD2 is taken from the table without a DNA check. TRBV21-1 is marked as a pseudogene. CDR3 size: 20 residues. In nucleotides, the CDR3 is TGTGCCAGCAGCGAGGCAGGGGAGTTGAGCGGGAGGCCTAGCACAGATACGCAGTATTTT. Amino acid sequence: CASSEAGELSGRPSTDTQYF.

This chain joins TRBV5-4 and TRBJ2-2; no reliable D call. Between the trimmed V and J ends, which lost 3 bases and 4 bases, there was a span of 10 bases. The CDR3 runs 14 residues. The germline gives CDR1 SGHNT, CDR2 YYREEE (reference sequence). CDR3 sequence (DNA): TGTGCCAGCAGCTCCTTACCCCTCACCGGGGAGCTGTTTTTT. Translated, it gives CASSSLPLTGELFF.

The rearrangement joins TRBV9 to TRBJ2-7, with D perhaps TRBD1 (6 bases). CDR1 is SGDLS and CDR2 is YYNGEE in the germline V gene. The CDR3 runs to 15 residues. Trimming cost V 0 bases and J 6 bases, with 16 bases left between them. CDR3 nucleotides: TGTGCCAGCAGCGTAGGGGCAGGGGCTACATCCGAGCAGTACTTC. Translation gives CASSVGAGATSEQYF.

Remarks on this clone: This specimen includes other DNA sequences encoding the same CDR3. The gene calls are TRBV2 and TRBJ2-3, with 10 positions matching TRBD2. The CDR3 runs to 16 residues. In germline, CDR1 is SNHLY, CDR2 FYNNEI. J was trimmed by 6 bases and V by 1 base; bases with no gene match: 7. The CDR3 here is CASSEVLAGEGDTQYF. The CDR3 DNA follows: TGTGCCAGCAGTGAAGTCCTAGCGGGAGAAGGGGATACGCAGTATTTT.

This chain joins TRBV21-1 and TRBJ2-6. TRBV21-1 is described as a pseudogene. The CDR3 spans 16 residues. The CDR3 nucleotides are TGTGCCAGCAGCAACGGACCGGACTCTGGGGCCAACGTCCTGACTTTC. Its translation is CASSNGPDSGANVLTF.

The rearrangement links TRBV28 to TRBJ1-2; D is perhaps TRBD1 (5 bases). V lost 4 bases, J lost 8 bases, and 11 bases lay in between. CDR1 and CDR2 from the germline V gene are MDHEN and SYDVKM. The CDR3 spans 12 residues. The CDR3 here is CASSWGGSGYTF. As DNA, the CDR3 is TGTGCCAGCAGTTGGGGGGGGAGCGGCTACACCTTC.

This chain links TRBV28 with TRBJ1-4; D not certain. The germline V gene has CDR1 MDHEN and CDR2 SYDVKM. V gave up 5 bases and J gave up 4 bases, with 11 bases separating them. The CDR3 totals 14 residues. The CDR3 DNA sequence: TGTGCCAGCAGTCTAGGTTCGAATAATGAAAAACTGTTTTTT. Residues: CASSLGSNNEKLFF.